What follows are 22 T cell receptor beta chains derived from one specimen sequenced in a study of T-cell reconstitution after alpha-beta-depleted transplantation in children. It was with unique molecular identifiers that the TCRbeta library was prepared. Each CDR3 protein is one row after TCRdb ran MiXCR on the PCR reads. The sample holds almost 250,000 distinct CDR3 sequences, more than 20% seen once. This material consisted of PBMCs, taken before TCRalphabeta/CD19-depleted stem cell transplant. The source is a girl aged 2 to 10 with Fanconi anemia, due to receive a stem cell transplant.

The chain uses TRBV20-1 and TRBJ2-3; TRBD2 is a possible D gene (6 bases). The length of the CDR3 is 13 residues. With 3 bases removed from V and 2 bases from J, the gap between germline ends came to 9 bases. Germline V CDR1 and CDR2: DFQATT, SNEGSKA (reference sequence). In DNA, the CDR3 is TGCAGTGCTAGGCTAGCGCCCACAGATACGCAGTATTTT. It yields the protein CSARLAPTDTQYF.

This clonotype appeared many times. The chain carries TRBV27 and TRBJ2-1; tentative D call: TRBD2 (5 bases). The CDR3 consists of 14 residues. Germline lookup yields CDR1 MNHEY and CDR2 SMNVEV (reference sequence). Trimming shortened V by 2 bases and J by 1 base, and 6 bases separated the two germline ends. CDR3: CASSLAGSYNEQFF. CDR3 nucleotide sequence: TGTGCCAGCAGTTTAGCGGGTTCCTACAATGAGCAGTTCTTC.

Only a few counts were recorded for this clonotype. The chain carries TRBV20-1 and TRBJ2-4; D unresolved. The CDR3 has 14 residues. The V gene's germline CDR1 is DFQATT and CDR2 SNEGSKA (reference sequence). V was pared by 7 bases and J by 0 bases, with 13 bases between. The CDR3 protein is CSVTRSLAKNIQYF. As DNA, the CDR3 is TGCAGTGTTACACGCAGCCTAGCCAAAAACATTCAGTACTTC.

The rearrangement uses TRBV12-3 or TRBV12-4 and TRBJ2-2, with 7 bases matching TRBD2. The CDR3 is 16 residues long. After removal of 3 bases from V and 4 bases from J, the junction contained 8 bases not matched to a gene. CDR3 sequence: CASSFHVGGTTGELFF. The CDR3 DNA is TGTGCCAGCAGTTTTCACGTCGGGGGGACCACCGGGGAGCTGTTTTTT.

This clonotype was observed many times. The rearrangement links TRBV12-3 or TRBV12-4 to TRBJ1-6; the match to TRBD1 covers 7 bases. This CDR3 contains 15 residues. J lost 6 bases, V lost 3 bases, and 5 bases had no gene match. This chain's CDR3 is CASSFVDRLNSPLHF. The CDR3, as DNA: TGTGCCAGCAGTTTTGTGGACAGGCTTAATTCACCCCTCCACTTT.

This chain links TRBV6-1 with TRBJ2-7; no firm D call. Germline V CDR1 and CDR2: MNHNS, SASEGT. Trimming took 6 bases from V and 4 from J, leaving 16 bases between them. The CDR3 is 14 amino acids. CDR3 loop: CASSLSIDGYEQYF. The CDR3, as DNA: TGTGCCAGCAGCCTATCCATAGACGGATACGAGCAGTACTTC.

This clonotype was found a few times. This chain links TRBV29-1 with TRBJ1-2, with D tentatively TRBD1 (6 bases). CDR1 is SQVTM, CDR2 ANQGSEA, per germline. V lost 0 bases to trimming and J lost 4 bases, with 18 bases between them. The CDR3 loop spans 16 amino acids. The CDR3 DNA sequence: TGCAGCGTTGAAGATAGAGACAGGCCCGTCTCCTATGGCTACACCTTC. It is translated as CSVEDRDRPVSYGYTF.

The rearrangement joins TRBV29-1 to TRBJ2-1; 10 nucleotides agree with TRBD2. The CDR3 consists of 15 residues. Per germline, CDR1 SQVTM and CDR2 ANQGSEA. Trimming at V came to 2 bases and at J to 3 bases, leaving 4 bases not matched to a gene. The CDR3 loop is CSVEKGLADYNEQFF. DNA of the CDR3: TGCAGCGTTGAAAAAGGACTAGCGGACTACAATGAGCAGTTCTTC.

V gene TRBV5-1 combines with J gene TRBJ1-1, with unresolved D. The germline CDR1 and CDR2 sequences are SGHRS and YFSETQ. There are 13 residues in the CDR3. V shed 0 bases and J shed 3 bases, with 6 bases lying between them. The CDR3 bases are TGCGCCAGCAGCTTGGAGATGGACACTGAAGCTTTCTTT. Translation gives CASSLEMDTEAFF. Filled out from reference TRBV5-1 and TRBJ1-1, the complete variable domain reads KAGVTQTPRYLIKTRGQQVTLSCSPISGHRSVSWYQQTPGQGLQFLFEYFSETQRNKGNFPGRFSGRQFSNSRSEMNVSTLELGDSALYLCASSLEMDTEAFFGQGTRLTVV.

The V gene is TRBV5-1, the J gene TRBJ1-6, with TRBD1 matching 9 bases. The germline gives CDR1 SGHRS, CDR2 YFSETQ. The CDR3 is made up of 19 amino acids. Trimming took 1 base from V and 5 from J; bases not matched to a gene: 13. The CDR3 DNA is TGCGCCAGCAGCTTGACAGGGGGCCACCTCCTATTCGATAATTCACCCCTCCACTTT. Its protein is CASSLTGGHLLFDNSPLHF.

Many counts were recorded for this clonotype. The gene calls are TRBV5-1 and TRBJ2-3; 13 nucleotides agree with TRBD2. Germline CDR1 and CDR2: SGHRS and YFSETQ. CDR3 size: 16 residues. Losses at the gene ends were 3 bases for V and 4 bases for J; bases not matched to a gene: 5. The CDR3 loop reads CASSSLAGGQADTQYF. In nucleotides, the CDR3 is TGCGCCAGCAGCTCACTAGCGGGGGGGCAAGCAGATACGCAGTATTTT.

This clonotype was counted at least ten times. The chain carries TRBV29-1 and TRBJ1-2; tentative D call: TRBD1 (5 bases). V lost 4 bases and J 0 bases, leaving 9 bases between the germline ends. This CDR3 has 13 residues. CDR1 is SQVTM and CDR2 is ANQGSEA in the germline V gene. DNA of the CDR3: TGCAGCGTTGCAGGGAGGGCTAACTATGGCTACACCTTC. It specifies CSVAGRANYGYTF.

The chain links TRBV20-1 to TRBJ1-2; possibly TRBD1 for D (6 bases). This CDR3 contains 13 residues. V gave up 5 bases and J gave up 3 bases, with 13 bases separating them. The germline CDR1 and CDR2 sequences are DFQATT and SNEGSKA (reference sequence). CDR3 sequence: CSAQDRSYYGYTF. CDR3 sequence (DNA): TGCAGTGCTCAGGACAGATCCTACTATGGCTACACCTTC.

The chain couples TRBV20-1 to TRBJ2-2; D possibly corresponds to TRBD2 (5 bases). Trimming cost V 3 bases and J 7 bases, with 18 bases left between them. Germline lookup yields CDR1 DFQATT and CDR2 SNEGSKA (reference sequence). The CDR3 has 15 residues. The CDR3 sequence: CSARKPGRRSGELFF. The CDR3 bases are TGCAGTGCTAGGAAGCCTGGGCGGAGGAGCGGGGAGCTGTTTTTT.

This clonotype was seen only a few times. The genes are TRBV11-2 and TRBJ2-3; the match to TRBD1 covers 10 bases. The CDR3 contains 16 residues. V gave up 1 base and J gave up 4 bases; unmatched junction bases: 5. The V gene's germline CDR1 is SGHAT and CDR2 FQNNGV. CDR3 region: CASSLVTTGGADTQYF. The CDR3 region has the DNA TGTGCCAGCAGCTTAGTCACGACAGGGGGCGCAGATACGCAGTATTTT.

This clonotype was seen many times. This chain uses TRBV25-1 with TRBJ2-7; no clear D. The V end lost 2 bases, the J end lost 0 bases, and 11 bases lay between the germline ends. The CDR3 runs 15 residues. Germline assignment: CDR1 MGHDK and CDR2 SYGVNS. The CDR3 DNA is TGTGCCAGCAGTGAAGGTCCAGGCAGCTCCTACGAGCAGTACTTC. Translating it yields CASSEGPGSSYEQYF.

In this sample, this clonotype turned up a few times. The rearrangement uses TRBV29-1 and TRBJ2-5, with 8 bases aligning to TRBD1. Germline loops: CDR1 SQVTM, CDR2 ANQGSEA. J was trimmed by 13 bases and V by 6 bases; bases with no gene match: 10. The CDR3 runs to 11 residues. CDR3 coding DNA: TGCAGCGTGCCTGACAGGGGCCGTGGGTACTTC. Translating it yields CSVPDRGRGYF.

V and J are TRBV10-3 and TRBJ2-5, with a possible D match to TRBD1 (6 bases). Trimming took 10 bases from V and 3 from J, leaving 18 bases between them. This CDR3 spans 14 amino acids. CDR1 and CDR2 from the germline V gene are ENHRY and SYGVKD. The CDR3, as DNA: TGTGCCACCGTCACAGGGTTCCCAGAAGAGACCCAGTACTTC. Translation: CATVTGFPEETQYF.

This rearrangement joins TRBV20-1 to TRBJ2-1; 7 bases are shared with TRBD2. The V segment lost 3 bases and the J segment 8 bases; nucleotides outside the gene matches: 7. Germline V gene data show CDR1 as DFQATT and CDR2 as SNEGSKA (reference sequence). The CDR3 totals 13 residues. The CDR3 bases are TGCAGTGCTAGTAAAACTAGCGCTCATGAGCAGTTCTTC. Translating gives CSASKTSAHEQFF.

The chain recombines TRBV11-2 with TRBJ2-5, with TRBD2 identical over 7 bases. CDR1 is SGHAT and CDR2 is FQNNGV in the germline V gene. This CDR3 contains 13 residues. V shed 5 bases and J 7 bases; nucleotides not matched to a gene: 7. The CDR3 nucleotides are TGTGCCAGCAGCGGCGGGCAGCGGGGGACCCAGTACTTC. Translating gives CASSGGQRGTQYF. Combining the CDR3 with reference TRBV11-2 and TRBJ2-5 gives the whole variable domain EAGVAQSPRYKIIEKRQSVAFWCNPISGHATLYWYQQILGQGPKLLIQFQNNGVVDDSQLPKDRFSAERLKGVDSTLKIQPAKLEDSAVYLCASSGGQRGTQYFGPGTRLLVL.

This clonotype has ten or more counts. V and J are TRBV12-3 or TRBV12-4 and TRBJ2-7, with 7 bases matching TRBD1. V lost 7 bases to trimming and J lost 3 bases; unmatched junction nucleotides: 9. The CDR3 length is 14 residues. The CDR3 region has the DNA TGTGCCAGCACCAGACAGGGCCTTTTCTACGAGCAGTACTTC. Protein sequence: CASTRQGLFYEQYF.

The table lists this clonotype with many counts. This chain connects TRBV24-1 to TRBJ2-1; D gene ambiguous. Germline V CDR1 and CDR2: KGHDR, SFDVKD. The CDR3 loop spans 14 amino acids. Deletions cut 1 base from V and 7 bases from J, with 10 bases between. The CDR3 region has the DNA TGTGCCACCAGTGATTTAGGCGGAGTAAATGAGCAGTTCTTC. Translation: CATSDLGGVNEQFF.